This T cell receptor beta chain originates from a study of cytomegalovirus exposure and HLA in healthy donors. Study information: Genetic ancestry analysis placed about 84% of the 410 or so donors that were genotyped in the Caucasian-associated cluster.

General study points: Associated with cytomegalovirus, according to the listing, were 150 to 200 TCR beta chains. Later analysis identified 15,000 to 20,000 TCR beta sequences associated with HLA alleles, using a false discovery rate threshold of 0.05.

V shed 6 bases and J shed 0 bases, with 14 bases lying between them. The length of the CDR3 is 15 residues. Germline V gene data show CDR1 as MNHEY and CDR2 as SVGAGI. This PCR relied on a set of 60 Vbeta primers and 13 Jbeta primers. The table came from immunoSEQ multiplex PCR; TCRdb's copy has only in-frame clones and leaves some out. The sample lists 150,000 to 160,000 clones, approximately 80% occurring once. Donors had nominal health at sampling but likely had unrecorded immune exposures. As to this clone: Its antigen is not known.

The sample comprised PBMCs. The V and J genes are TRBV6-5 and TRBJ1-1; no clear D gene. This TCR was recovered from a man in his thirties or forties in good health and CMV-seropositive. Written as DNA, the CDR3 is TGTGCCAGCAGGTTAATATCCGGGGTGAACACTGAAGCTTTCTTT. It encodes CASRLISGVNTEAFF.